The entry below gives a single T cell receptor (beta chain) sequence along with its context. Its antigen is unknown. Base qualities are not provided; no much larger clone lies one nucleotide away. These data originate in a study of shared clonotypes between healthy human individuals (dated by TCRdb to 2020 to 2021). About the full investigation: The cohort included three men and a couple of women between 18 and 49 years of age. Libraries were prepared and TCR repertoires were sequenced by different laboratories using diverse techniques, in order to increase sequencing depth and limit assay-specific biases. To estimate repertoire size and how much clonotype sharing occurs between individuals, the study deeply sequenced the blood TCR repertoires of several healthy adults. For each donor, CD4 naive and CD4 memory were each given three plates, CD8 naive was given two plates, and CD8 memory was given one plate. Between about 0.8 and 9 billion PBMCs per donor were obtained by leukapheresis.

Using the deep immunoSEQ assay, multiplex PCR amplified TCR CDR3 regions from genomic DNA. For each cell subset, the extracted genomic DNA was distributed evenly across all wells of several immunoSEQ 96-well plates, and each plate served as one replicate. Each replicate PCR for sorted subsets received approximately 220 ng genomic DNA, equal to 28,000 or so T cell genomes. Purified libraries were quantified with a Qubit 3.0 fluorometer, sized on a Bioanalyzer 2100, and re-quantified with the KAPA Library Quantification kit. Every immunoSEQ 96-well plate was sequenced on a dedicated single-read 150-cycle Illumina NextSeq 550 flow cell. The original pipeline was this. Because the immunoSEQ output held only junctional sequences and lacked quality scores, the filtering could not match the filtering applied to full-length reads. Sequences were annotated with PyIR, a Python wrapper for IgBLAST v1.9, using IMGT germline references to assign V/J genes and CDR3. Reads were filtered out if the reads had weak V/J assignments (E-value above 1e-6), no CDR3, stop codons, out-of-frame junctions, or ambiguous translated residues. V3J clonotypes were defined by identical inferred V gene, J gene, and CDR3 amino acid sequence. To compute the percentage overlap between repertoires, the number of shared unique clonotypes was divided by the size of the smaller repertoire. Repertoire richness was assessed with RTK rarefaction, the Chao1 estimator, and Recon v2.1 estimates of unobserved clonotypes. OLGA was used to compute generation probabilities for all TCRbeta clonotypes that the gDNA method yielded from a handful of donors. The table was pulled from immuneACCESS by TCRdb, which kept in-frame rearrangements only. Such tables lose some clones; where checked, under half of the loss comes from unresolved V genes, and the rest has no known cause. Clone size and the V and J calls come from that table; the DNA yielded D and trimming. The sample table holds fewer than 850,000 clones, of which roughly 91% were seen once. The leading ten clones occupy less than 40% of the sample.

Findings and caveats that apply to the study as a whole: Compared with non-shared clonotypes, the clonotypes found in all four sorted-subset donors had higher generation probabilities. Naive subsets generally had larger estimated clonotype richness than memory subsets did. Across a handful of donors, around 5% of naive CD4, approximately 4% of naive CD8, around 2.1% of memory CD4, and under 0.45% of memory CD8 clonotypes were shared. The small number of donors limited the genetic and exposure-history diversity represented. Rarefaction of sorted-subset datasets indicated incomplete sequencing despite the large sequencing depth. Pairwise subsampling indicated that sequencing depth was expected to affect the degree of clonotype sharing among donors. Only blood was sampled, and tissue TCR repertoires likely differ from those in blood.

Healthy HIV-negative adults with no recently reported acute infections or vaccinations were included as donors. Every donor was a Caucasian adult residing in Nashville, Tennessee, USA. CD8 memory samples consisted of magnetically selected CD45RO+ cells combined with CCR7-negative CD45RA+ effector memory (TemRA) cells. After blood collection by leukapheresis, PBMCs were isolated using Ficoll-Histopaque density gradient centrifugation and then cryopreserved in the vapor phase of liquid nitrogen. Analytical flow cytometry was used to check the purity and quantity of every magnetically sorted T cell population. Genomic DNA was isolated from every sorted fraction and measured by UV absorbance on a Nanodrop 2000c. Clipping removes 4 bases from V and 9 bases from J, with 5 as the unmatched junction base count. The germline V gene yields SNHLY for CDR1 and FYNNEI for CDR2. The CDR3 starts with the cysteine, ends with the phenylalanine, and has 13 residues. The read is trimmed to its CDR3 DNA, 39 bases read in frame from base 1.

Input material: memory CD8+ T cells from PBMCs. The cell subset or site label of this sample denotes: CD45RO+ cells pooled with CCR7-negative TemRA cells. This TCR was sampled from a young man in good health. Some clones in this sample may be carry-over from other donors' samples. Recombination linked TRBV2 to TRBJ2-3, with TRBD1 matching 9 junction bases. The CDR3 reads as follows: CASSAETGGTQYF. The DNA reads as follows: TGTGCCAGCAGTGCCGAGACAGGGGGAACGCAGTATTTT.